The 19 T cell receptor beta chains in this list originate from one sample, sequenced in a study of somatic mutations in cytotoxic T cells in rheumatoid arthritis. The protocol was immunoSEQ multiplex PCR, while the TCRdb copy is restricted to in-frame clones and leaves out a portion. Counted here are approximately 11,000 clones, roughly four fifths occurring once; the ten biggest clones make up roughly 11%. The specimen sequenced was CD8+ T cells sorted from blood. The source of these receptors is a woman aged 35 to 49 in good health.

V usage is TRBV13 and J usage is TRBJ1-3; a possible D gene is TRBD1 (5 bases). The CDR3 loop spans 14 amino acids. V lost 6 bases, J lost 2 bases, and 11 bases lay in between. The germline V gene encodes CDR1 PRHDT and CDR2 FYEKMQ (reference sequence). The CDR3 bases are TGTGCCAGCAGTTCGGGGGTGACTGGAAACACCATATATTTT. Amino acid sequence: CASSSGVTGNTIYF.

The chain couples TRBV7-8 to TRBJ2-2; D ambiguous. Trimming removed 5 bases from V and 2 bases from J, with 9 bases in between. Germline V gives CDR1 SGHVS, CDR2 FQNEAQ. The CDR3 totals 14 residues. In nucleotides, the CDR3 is TGTGCCAGCAGCCCCTGGCAAAACACCGGGGAGCTGTTTTTT. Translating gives CASSPWQNTGELFF.

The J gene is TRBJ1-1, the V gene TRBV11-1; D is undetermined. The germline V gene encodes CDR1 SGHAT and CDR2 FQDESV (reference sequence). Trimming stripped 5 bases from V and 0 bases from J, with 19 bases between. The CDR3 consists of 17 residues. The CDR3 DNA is TGTGCCAGCAGCCTAGGCCCTAAACTTACTATGAACACTGAAGCTTTCTTT. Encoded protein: CASSLGPKLTMNTEAFF. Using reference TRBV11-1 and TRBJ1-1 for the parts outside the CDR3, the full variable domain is EAEVAQSPRYKITEKSQAVAFWCDPISGHATLYWYRQILGQGPELLVQFQDESVVDDSQLPKDRFSAERLKGVDSTLKIQPAELGDSAMYLCASSLGPKLTMNTEAFFGQGTRLTVV.

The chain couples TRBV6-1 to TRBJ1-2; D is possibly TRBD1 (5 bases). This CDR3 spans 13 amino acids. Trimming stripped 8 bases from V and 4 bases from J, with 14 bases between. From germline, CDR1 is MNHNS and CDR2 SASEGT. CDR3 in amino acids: CASLTDSLYGYTF. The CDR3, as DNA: TGTGCCAGCCTAACTGACAGTCTCTATGGCTACACCTTC.

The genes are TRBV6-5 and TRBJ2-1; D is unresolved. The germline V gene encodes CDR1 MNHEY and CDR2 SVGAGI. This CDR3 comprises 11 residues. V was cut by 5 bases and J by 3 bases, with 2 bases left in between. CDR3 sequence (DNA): TGTGCCAGCAGTATCTACAATGAGCAGTTCTTC. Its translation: CASSIYNEQFF.

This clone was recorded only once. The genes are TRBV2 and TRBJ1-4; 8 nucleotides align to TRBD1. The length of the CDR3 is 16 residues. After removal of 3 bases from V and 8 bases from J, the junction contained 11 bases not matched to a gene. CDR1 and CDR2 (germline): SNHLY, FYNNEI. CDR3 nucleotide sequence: TGTGCCAGCAGTGAGATGGGGCAGGGGGCTGGGGAAAAACTGTTTTTT. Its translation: CASSEMGQGAGEKLFF.

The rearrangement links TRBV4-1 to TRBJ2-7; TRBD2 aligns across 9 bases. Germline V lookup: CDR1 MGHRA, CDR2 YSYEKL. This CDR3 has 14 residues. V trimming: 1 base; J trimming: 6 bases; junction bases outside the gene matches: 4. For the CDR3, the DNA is TGCGCCAGCAGCCAAGGCGGGAGGGCTCCCGAGCAGTACTTC. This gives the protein CASSQGGRAPEQYF.

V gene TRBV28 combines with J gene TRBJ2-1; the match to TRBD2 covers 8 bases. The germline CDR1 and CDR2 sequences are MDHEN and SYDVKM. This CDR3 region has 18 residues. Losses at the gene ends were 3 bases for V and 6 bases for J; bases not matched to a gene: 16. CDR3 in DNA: TGTGCCAGCAGTTTGGTTTGGAGCGGGGGTTTGTTCGGCAATGAGCAGTTCTTC. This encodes CASSLVWSGGLFGNEQFF.

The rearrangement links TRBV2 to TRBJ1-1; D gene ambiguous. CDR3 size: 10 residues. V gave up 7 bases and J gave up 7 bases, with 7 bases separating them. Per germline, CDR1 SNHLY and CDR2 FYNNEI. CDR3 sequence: CASTGNEAFF. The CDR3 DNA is TGTGCCAGCACTGGAAATGAAGCTTTCTTT.

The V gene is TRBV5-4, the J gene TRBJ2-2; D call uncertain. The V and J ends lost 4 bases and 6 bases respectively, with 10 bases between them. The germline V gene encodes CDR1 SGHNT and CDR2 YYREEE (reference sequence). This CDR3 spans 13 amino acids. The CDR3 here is CASSDHGPGELFF. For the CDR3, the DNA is TGTGCCAGCAGCGACCACGGGCCCGGGGAGCTGTTTTTT. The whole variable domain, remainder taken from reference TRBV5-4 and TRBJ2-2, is ETGVTQSPTHLIKTRGQQVTLRCSSQSGHNTVSWYQQALGQGPQFIFQYYREEENGRGNFPPRFSGLQFPNYSSELNVNALELDDSALYLCASSDHGPGELFFGEGSRLTVL.

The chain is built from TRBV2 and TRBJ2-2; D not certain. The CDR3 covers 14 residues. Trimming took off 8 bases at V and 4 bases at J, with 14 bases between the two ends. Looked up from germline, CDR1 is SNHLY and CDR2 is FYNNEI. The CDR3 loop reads CASLEGWVTGELFF. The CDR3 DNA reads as TGTGCCAGCCTAGAAGGATGGGTCACCGGGGAGCTGTTTTTT.

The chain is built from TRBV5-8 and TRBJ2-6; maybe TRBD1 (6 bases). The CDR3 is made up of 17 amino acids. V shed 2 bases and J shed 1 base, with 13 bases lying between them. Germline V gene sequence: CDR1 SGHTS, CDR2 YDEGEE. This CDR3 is CASSFEYRVSGANVLTF. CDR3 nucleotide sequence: TGTGCCAGCAGCTTCGAATACAGGGTTTCTGGGGCCAACGTCCTGACTTTC.

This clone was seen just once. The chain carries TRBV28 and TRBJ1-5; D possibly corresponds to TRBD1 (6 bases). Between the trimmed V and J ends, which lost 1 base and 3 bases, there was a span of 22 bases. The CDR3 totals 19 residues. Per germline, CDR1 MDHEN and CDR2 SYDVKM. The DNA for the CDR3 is TGTGCCAGCAGTTTATCCCCACCACAGGGTTTCAGGGACAATCAGCCCCAGCATTTT. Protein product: CASSLSPPQGFRDNQPQHF.

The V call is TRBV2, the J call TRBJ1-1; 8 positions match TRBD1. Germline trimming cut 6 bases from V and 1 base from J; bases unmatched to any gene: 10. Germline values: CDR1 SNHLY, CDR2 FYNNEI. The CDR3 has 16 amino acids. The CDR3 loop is CASRLDRGRENTEAFF. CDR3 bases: TGTGCCAGCAGACTAGACAGGGGCCGTGAGAACACTGAAGCTTTCTTT.

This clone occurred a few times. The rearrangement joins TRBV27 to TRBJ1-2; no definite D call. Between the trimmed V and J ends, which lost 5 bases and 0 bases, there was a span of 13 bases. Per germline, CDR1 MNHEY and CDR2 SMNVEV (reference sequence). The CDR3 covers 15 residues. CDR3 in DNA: TGTGCCAGCAGTCCCTGGTACAAAACTAACTATGGCTACACCTTC. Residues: CASSPWYKTNYGYTF.

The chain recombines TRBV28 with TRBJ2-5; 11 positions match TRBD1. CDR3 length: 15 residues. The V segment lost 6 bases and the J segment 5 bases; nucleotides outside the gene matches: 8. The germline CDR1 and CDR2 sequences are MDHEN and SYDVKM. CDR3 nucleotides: TGTGCCAGCAGCTTGGGACAGGGGGAGTGGGAGACCCAGTACTTC. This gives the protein CASSLGQGEWETQYF.

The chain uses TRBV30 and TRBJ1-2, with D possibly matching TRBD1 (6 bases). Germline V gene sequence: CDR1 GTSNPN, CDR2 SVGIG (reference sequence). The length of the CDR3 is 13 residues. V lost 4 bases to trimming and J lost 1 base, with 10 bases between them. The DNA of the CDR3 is TGTGCCTGGACGGGACATTTTAACTATGGCTACACCTTC. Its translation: CAWTGHFNYGYTF.

In nucleotides, the CDR3 is TGTGCCTGGAGTGCCCTACAGGGCTACACTGAAGCTTTCTTT. It encodes CAWSALQGYTEAFF. The chain couples TRBV30 to TRBJ1-1, with TRBD1 as a possible D gene (6 bases). CDR3 size: 14 residues. Germline assignment: CDR1 GTSNPN and CDR2 SVGIG (reference sequence). V lost 1 base, J lost 3 bases, and 12 bases lay in between.

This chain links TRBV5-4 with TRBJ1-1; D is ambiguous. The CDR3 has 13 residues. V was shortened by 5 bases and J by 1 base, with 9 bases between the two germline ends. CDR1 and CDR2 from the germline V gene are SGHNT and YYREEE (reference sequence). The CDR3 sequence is CASRRAPNTEAFF. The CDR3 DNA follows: TGTGCCAGCAGAAGGGCACCGAACACTGAAGCTTTCTTT.